The sequence of this TCR beta chain was determined in a study of blood T cell repertoires in COVID-19. Study-wide context: Samples taken during acute and convalescent COVID-19 were collected in the United States, Italy and Spain. PBMCs, B-cell-depleted T cells, or T cells provided the cDNA or gDNA that made up the material.

In the original processing: Reference gene primer amplification in the assay estimated nucleated cell counts. Libraries were prepared by immunoSEQ multiplex PCR; TCRdb keeps only in-frame clonotypes and omits some of them. D and trimming were read from the DNA, whereas the V and J calls and clone size are those reported in that table. The repertoire includes 110,000 to 150,000 clones, under 90% of them detected once, and almost 6.5% sits in the top ten. The CDR3 length is 15 residues. Trimming cost V 3 bases and J 2 bases, with 14 bases left between them. The germline gives CDR1 MNHNS, CDR2 SASEGT. The chain combines TRBV6-1 with TRBJ2-7; no clear D. This TCR was recovered from a human donor in a cohort sampled during active COVID-19. The sample consisted of peripheral blood. The chain's CDR3 is CASSEGPGSTYEQYF. The CDR3 DNA is TGTGCCAGCAGTGAGGGCCCCGGCTCTACCTACGAGCAGTACTTC.